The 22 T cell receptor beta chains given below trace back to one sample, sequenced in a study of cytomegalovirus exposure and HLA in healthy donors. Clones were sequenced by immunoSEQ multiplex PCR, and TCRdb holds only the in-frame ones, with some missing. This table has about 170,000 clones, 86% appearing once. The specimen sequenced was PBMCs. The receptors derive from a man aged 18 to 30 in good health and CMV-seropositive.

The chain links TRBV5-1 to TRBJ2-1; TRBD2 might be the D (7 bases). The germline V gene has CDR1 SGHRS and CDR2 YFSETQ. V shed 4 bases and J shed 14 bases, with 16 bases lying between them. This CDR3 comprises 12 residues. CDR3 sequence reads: CASSLEGGEEFF. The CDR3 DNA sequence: TGCGCCAGCAGCCTAGAGGGGGGGGAGGAGTTCTTC.

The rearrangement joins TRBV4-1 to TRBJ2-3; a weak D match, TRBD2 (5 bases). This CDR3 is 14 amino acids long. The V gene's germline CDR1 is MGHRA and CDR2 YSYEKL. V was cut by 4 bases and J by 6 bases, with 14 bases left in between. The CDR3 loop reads CASSLGGGEDTQYF. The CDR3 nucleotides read TGCGCCAGCAGCCTAGGTGGTGGGGAGGATACGCAGTATTTT.

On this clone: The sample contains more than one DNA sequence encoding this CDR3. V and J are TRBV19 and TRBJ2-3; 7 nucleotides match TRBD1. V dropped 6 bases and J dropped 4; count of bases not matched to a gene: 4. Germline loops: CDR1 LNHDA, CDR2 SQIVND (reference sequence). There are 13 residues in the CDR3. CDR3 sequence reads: CASSVTGADTQYF. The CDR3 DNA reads TGTGCCAGTAGCGTAACAGGGGCAGATACGCAGTATTTT.

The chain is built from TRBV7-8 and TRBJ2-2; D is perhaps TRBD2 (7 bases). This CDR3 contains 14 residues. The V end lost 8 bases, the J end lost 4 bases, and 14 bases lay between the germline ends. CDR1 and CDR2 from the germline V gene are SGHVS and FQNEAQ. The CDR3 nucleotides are TGTGCCAGCCAGAGAGGGGGGGTCACCGGGGAGCTGTTTTTT. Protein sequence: CASQRGGVTGELFF.

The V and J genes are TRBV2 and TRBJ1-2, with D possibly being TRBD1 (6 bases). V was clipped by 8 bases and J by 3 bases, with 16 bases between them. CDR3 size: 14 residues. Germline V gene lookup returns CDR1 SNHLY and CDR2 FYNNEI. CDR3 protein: CASQTNDRYYGYTF. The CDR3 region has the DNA TGTGCCAGCCAAACGAACGACAGGTACTATGGCTACACCTTC.

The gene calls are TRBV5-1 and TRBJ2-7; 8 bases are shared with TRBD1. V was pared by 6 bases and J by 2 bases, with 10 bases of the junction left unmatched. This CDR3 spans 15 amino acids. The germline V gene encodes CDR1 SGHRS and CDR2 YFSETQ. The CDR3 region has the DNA TGCGCCAGCACCCTATACGGGACAGGCACCTACGAGCAGTACTTC. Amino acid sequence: CASTLYGTGTYEQYF.

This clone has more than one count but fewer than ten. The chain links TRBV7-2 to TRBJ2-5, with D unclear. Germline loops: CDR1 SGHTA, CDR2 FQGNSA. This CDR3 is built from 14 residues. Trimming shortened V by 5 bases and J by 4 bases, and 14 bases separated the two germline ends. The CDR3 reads CASSTHRFTETQYF. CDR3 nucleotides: TGTGCCAGCAGCACTCACCGATTCACAGAGACCCAGTACTTC. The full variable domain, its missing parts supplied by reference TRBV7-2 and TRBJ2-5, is GAGVSQSPSNKVTEKGKDVELRCDPISGHTALYWYRQSLGQGLEFLIYFQGNSAPDKSGLPSDRFSAERTGGSVSTLTIQRTQQEDSAVYLCASSTHRFTETQYFGPGTRLLVL.

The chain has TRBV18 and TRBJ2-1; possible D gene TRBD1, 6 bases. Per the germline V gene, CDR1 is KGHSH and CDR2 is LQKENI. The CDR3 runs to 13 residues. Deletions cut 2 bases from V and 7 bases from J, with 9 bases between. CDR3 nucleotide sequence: TGTGCCAGCTCACCAGTTCAGGGGAATGAGCAGTTCTTC. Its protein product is CASSPVQGNEQFF.

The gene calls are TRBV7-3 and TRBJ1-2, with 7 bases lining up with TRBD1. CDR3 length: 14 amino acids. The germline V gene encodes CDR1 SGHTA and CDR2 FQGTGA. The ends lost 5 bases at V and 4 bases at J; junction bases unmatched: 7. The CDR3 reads CASSPQGQLYGYTF. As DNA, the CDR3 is TGTGCCAGCAGCCCCCAGGGACAGCTCTATGGCTACACCTTC. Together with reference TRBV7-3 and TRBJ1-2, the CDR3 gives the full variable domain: GAGVSQTPSNKVTEKGKYVELRCDPISGHTALYWYRQSLGQGPEFLIYFQGTGAADDSGLPNDRFFAVRPEGSVSTLKIQRTERGDSAVYLCASSPQGQLYGYTFGSGTRLTVV.

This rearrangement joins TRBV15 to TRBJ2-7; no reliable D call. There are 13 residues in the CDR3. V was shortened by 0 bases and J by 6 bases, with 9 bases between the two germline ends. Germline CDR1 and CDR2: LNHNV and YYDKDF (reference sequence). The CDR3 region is CATSRDATVEQYF. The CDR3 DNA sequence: TGTGCCACCAGCAGAGATGCAACAGTCGAGCAGTACTTC.

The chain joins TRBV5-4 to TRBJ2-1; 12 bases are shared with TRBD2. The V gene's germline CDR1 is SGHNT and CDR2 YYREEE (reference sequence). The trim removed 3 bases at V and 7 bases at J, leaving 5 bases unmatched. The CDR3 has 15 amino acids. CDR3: CASSYGLAGTNEQFF. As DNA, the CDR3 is TGTGCCAGCAGCTATGGACTAGCGGGGACAAATGAGCAGTTCTTC.

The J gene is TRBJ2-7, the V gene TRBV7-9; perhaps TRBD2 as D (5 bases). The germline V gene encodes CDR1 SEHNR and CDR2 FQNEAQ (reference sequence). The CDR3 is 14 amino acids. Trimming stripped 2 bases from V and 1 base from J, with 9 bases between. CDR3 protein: CASSLRSGSYEQYF. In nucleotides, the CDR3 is TGTGCCAGCAGCTTAAGGTCGGGATCCTACGAGCAGTACTTC.

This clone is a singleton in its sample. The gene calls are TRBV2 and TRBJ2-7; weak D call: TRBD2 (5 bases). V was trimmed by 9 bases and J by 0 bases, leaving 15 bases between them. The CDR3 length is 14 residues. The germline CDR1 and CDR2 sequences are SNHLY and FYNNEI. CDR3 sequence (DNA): TGTGCCAGTACCCCCCTCCGGGGCTCCTACGAGCAGTACTTC. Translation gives CASTPLRGSYEQYF.

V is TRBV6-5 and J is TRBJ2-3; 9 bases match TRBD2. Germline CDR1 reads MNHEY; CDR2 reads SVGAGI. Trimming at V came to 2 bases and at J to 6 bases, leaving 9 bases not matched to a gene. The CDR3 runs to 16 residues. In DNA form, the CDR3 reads TGTGCCAGCAGTTACCAGCTAGCGGGGTTAGTGGATACGCAGTATTTT. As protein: CASSYQLAGLVDTQYF.

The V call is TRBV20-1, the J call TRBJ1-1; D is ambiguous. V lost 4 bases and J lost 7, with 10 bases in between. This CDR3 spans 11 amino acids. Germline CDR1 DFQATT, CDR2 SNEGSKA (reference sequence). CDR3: CSAKGGDEAFF. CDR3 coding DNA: TGCAGTGCTAAGGGAGGAGATGAAGCTTTCTTT.

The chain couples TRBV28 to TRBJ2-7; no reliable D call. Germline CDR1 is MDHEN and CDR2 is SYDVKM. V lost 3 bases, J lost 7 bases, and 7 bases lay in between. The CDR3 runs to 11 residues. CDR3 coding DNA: TGTGCCAGCAGTTTCCTGCTAGAGCAGTACTTC. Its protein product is CASSFLLEQYF.

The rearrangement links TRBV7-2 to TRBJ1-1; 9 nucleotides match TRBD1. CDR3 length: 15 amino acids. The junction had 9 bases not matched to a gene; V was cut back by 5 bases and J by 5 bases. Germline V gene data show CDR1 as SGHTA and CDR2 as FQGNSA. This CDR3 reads CASSPRQGGQTEAFF. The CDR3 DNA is TGTGCCAGCAGCCCAAGACAGGGGGGGCAGACTGAAGCTTTCTTT.

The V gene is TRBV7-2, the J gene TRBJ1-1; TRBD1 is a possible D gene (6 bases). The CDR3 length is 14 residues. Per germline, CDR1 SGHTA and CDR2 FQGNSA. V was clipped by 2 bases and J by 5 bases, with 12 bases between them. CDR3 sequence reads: CASSLMAGETEAFF. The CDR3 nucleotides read TGTGCCAGCAGCTTAATGGCAGGGGAGACTGAAGCTTTCTTT.

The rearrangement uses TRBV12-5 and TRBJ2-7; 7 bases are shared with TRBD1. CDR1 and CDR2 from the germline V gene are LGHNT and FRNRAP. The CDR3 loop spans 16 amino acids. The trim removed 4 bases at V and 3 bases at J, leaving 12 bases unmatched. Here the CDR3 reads CASGSGTASSGYEQYF. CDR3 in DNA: TGTGCTAGTGGTTCCGGGACAGCGTCCTCCGGCTACGAGCAGTACTTC. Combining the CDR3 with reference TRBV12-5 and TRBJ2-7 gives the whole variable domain DARVTQTPRHKVTEMGQEVTMRCQPILGHNTVFWYRQTMMQGLELLAYFRNRAPLDDSGMPKDRFSAEMPDATLATLKIQPSEPRDSAVYFCASGSGTASSGYEQYFGPGTRLTVT.

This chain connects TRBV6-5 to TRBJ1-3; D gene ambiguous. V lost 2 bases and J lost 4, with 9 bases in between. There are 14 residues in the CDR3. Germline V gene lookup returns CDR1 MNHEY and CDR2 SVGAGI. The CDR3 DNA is TGTGCCAGCAGTTACGGGGAGACGGGAAACACCATATATTTT. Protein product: CASSYGETGNTIYF.

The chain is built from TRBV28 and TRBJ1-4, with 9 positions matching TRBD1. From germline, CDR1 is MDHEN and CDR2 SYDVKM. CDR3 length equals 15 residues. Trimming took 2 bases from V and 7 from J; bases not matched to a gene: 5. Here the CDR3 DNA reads TGTGCCAGCAGTTTACCACAGGGGGCGGGTGAAAAACTGTTTTTT. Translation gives CASSLPQGAGEKLFF. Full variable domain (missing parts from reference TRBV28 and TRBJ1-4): DVKVTQSSRYLVKRTGEKVFLECVQDMDHENMFWYRQDPGLGLRLIYFSYDVKMKEKGDIPEGYSVSREKKERFSLILESASTNQTSMYLCASSLPQGAGEKLFFGSGTQLSVL.

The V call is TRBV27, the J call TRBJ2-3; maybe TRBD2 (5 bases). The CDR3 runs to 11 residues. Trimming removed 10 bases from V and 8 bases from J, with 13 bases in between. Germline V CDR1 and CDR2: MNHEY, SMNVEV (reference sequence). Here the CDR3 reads CATGGSGTQYF. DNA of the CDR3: TGTGCCACCGGCGGGTCGGGTACGCAGTATTTT.